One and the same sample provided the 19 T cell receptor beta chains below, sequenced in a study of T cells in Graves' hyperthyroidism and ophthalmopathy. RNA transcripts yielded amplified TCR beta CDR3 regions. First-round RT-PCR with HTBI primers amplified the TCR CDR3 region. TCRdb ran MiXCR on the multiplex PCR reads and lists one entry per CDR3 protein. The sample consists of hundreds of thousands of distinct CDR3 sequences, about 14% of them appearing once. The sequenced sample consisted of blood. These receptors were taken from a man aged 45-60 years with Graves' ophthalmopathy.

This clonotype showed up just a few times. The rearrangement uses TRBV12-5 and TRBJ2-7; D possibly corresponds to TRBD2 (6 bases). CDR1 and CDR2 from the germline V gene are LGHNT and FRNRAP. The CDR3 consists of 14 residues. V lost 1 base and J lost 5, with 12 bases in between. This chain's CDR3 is CASGLGGTFHEQYF. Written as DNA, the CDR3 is TGTGCTAGTGGTTTGGGCGGGACCTTCCACGAGCAGTACTTC.

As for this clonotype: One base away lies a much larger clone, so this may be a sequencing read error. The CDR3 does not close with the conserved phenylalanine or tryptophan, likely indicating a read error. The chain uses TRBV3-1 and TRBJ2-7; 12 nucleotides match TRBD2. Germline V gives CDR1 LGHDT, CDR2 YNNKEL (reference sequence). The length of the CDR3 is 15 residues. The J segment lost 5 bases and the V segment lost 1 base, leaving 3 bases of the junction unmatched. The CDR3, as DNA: TGTGCCAGCAGCCAAGTTACTAGCGGGAGGCACGAGCAGTACCTC. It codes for CASSQVTSGRHEQYL.

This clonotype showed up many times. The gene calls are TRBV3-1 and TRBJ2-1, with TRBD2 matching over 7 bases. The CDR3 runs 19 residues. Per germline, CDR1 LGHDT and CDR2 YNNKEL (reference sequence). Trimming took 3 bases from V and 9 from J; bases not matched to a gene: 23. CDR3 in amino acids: CASSQEFAREEPHRGEQFF. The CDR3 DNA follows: TGTGCCAGCAGCCAGGAGTTCGCCCGGGAGGAACCCCACCGGGGTGAGCAGTTCTTC.

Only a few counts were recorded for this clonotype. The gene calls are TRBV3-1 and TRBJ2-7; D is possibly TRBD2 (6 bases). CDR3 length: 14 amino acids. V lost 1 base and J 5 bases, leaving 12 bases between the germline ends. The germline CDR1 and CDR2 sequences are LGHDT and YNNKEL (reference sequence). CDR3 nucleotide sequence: TGTGCCAGCAGCCAAGGGACCGGGGGAAACGAGCAGTACTTC. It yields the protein CASSQGTGGNEQYF.

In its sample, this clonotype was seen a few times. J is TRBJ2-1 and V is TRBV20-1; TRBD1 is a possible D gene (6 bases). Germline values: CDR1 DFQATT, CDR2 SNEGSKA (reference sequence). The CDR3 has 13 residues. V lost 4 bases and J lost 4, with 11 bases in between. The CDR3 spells CSATRQVYNEQFF. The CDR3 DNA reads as TGCAGTGCTACCCGACAGGTATACAATGAGCAGTTCTTC.

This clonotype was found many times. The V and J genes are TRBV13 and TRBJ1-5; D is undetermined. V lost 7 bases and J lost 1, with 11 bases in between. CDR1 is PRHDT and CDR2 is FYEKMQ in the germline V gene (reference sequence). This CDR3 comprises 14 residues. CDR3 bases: TGTGCCAGCAATTATGGTTGGAGCAATCAGCCCCAGCATTTT. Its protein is CASNYGWSNQPQHF.

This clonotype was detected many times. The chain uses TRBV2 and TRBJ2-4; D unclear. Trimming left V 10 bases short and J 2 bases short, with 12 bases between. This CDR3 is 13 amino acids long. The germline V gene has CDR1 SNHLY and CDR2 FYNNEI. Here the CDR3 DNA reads TGTGCCACCAGAGATGGTCCCAAAAACATTCAGTACTTC. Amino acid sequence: CATRDGPKNIQYF.

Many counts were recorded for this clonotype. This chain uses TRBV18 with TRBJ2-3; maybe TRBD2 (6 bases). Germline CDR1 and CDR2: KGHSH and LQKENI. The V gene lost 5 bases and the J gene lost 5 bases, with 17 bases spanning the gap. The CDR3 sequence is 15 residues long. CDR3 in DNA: TGTGCCAGCTCAATCTTTAGTCTAGCGAAAGATACGCAGTATTTT. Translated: CASSIFSLAKDTQYF.

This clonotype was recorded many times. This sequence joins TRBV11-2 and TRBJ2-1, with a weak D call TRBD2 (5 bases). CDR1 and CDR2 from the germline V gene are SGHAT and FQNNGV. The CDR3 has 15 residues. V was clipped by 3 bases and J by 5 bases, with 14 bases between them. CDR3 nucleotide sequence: TGTGCCAGCAGCTTGGACTCCACCCGCCACAATGAGCAGTTCTTC. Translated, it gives CASSLDSTRHNEQFF.

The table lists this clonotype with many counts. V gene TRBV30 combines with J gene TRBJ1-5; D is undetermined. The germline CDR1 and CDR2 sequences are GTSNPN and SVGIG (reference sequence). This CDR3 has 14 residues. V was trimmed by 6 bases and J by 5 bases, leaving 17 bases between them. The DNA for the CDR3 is TGTGCCTGCTCGAAGATCCTCGGGGATCAGCCCCAGCATTTT. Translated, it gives CACSKILGDQPQHF.

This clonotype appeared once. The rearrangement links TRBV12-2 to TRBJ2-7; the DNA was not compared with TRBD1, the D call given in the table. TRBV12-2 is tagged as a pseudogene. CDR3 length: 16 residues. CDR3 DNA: TGTGCAAGTCGCTTTCACCGTGACAAGGGTTTCAACGAGCAGTACTTC. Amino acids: CASRFHRDKGFNEQYF.

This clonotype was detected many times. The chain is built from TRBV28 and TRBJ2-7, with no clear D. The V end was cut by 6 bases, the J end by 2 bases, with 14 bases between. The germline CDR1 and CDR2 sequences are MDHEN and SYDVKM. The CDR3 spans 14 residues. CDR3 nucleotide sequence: TGTGCCAGCAGCCCCTTCTTGCGCCCCTACGAGCAGTACTTC. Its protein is CASSPFLRPYEQYF.

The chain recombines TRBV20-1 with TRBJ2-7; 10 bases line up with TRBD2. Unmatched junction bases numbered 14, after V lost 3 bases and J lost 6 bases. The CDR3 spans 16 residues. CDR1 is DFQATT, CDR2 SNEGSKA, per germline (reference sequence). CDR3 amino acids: CSARSSEREGPSEQYF. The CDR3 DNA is TGCAGTGCTAGGAGTTCTGAGCGGGAGGGCCCTAGCGAGCAGTACTTC.

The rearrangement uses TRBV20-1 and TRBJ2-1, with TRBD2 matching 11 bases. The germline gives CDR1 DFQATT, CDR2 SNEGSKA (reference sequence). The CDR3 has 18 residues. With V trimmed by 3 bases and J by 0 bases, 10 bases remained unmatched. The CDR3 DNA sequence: TGCAGTGCTAGCGAGCCGGGACTAGCGGCTAACTCCTACAATGAGCAGTTCTTC. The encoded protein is CSASEPGLAANSYNEQFF.

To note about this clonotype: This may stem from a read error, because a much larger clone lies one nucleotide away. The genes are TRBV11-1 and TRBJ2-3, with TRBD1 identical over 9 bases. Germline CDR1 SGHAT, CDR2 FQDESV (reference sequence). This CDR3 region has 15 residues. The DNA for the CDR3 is TGTGTCAGCAGTCCGAGGGACAGGGCACCAGATACGCAGTATTTT. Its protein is CVSSPRDRAPDTQYF.

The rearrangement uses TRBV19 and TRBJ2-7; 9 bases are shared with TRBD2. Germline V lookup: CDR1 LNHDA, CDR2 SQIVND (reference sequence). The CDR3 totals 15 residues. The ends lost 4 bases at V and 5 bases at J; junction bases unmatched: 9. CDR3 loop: CASSTNSGSGHEQYF. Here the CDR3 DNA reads TGTGCCAGTAGTACTAATAGCGGGAGCGGCCACGAGCAGTACTTC.

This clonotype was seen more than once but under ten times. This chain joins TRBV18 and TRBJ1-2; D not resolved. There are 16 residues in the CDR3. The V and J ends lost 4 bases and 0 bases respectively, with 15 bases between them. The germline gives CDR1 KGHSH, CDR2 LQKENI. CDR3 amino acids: CASSQTNSDSNYGYTF. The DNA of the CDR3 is TGTGCCAGCTCACAAACCAACAGCGACTCTAACTATGGCTACACCTTC.

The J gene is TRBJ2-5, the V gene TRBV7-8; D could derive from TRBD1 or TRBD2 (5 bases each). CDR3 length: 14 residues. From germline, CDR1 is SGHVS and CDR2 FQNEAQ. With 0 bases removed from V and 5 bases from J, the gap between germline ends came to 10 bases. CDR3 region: CASSLALGDETQYF. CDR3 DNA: TGTGCCAGCAGCTTAGCGCTGGGGGACGAGACCCAGTACTTC.

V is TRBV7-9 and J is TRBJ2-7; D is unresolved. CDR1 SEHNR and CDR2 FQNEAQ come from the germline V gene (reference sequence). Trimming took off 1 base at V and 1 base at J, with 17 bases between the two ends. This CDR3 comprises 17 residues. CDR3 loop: CASSLGHGRRISYEQYF. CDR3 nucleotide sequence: TGTGCCAGCAGCTTAGGTCATGGCAGAAGAATTTCCTACGAGCAGTACTTC.